At least ten counts were recorded for the clone carrying this T cell receptor beta chain. Its antigen is unknown. The CDR3 covers 16 residues. V lost 6 bases and J lost 4; bases outside the gene matches: 8. CDR1 MDHEN and CDR2 SYDVKM come from the germline V gene. These data come from a study of T cells in Graves' hyperthyroidism and ophthalmopathy. The study, taken as a whole, reports: Stable hyperthyroidism was told apart from ophthalmopathy by a model built on 13 V-J features.

TCR beta CDR3 regions were amplified from RNA. The HTBI set primed first-round TCR CDR3 RT-PCR. TCRdb re-analysed the multiplex PCR reads in MiXCR, keeping a single row per CDR3 protein. Of approximately 690,000 distinct CDR3 sequences in the sample, roughly 15% were seen once. The specimen sequenced was blood. The TCR was taken from a woman in her 50s with Graves' ophthalmopathy. The chain is built from TRBV28 and TRBJ2-1; 11 nucleotides match TRBD2. The CDR3 DNA is TGTGCCAGCAGCCTCCGACTAGCGGGAACTTACAATGAGCAGTTCTTC. Its protein is CASSLRLAGTYNEQFF.